This T cell receptor (beta chain) originates from a study of blood T cell repertoires in COVID-19. In the study overall: Spain, Italy and the United States supplied samples that represented acute and convalescent COVID-19. T cells, B-cell-depleted T cells, or PBMCs provided the cDNA or gDNA that served as material.

V shed 1 base and J 1 base; nucleotides not matched to a gene: 7. CDR3 length: 15 amino acids. Germline loops: CDR1 GTSNPN, CDR2 SVGIG (reference sequence). Per the original data handling: Reference gene primer amplification yielded estimated nucleated cell counts. Sequenced by immunoSEQ multiplex PCR; TCRdb stores in-frame clones only, minus some. V and J calls and clone size are copied from that table; D and trimming were computed from the DNA. This table holds 55,000 to 60,000 clones, around 85% found once. The source is a man aged 35-49 years with active COVID-19. Sequencing used peripheral blood. The genes are TRBV30 and TRBJ2-7, with 7 positions matching TRBD1. The CDR3 region has the DNA TGTGCCTGGAGTGGCCTGACAGGGTTTTCCTACGAGCAGTACTTC. This codes for CAWSGLTGFSYEQYF.